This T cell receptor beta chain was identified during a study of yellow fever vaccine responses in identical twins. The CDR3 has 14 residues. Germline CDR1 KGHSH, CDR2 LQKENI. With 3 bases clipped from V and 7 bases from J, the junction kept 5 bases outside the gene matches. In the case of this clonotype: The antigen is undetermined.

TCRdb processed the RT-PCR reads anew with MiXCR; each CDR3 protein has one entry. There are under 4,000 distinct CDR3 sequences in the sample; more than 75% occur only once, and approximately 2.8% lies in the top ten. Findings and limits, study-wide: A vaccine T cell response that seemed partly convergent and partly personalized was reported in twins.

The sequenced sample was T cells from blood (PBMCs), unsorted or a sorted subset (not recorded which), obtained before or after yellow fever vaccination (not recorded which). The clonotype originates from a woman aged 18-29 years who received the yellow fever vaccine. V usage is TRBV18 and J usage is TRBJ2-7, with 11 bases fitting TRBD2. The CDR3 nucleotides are TGTGCCAGCTCACCGGGACTAGCGGTTGGGGAGCAGTACTTC. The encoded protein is CASSPGLAVGEQYF. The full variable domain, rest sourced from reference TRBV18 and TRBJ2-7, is NAGVMQNPRHLVRRRGQEARLRCSPMKGHSHVYWYRQLPEEGLKFMVYLQKENIIDESGMPKERFSAEFPKEGPSILRIQQVVRGDSAAYFCASSPGLAVGEQYFGPGTRLTVT.